Listed below are T cell receptor beta chains from one sample, sequenced in a study of shared clonotypes between healthy human individuals. Repertoires were generated with immunoSEQ multiplex PCR, while TCRdb's copy carries only in-frame clones and drops some. This table holds some 1,600,000 clones, about 98% found once. Sequenced: naive CD4+ T cells sorted from blood. Receptors originate from a man aged 25-45 years in good health. Each CDR3 is given with its conserved first and last residue. D genes are given only for firm matches. Rows give clone size only sometimes, using once, few, many, or a class for an expanded clone.

CDR3 length: 15
J gene: TRBJ1-1
D gene: NA
clone size: NA
V gene: TRBV7-9
CDR3 DNA: TGTGCCAGCAGCTTAGCGCGGCAGGGCTTCACTGAAGCTTTCTTT
CDR3 protein: CASSLARQGFTEAFF

CDR3 length: 12
J gene: TRBJ2-7
D gene: NA
clone size: NA
V gene: TRBV7-2
CDR3 DNA: TGTGCCAGCAGCTTACCTTCACTCGAGCAGTACTTC
CDR3 protein: CASSLPSLEQYF

CDR3 length: 16
J gene: TRBJ1-1
D gene: TRBD1
clone size: once
V gene: TRBV13
CDR3 DNA: TGTGCCAGCAGCTTAGGGTCAGGGGGTTTTTGGACTGAAGCTTTCTTT
CDR3 protein: CASSLGSGGFWTEAFF

CDR3 length: 14
J gene: TRBJ2-2
D gene: NA
clone size: NA
V gene: TRBV10-3
CDR3 DNA: TGTGCCATCAGCCACGGAACGGACACCGGGGAGCTGTTTTTT
CDR3 protein: CAISHGTDTGELFF

CDR3 length: 14
J gene: TRBJ1-4
D gene: NA
clone size: NA
V gene: TRBV28
CDR3 DNA: TGTGCCAGCAGGCCCGGGACCCTGGGTGAAAAACTGTTTTTT
CDR3 protein: CASRPGTLGEKLFF

CDR3 length: 16
J gene: TRBJ2-3
D gene: TRBD2
clone size: NA
V gene: TRBV7-6
CDR3 DNA: TGTGCCAGCAGCTCGGTAGCGGGATCAGGCACAGATACGCAGTATTTT
CDR3 protein: CASSSVAGSGTDTQYF

CDR3 length: 15
J gene: TRBJ1-5
D gene: TRBD1
clone size: NA
V gene: TRBV27
CDR3 DNA: TGTGCCAGCAGTTTATCTTCAGGGGGCTTGCAGCCCCAGCATTTT
CDR3 protein: CASSLSSGGLQPQHF

CDR3 length: 15
J gene: TRBJ2-5
D gene: NA
clone size: NA
V gene: TRBV28
CDR3 DNA: TGTGCCAGCAGTTTTGGTGGACAGCGCCAAGAGACCCAGTACTTC
CDR3 protein: CASSFGGQRQETQYF

CDR3 length: 18
J gene: TRBJ2-7
D gene: NA
clone size: NA
V gene: TRBV4-3
CDR3 DNA: TGCGCCAGCAGCCAAGATATGGGTAGGGGGGGATACACCTACGAGCAGTACTTC
CDR3 protein: CASSQDMGRGGYTYEQYF

CDR3 length: 15
J gene: TRBJ1-5
D gene: NA
clone size: once
V gene: TRBV6-5
CDR3 DNA: TGTGCCAGCAGGGGAGGGACAAATAGCAATCAGCCCCAGCATTTT
CDR3 protein: CASRGGTNSNQPQHF

CDR3 length: 17
J gene: TRBJ2-2
D gene: TRBD1
clone size: NA
V gene: TRBV18
CDR3 DNA: TGTGCCAGCTCATCCCTCATGACAGGGCAGAACACCGGGGAGCTGTTTTTT
CDR3 protein: CASSSLMTGQNTGELFF

CDR3 length: 14
J gene: TRBJ1-4
D gene: NA
clone size: NA
V gene: TRBV7-2
CDR3 DNA: TGTGCCAGCAGCAAGACAGCCTCCCAAGAAAAACTGTTTTTT
CDR3 protein: CASSKTASQEKLFF

CDR3 length: 11
J gene: TRBJ2-7
D gene: NA
clone size: NA
V gene: TRBV5-1
CDR3 DNA: TGCGCCAGCCGGCGGGACTACGAGCAGTACTTC
CDR3 protein: CASRRDYEQYF

CDR3 length: 17
J gene: TRBJ2-5
D gene: TRBD2
clone size: NA
V gene: TRBV18
CDR3 DNA: TGTGCCAGCTCACCAAACCCGGGACTAGCGGGGTTGGGGACCCAGTACTTC
CDR3 protein: CASSPNPGLAGLGTQYF

CDR3 length: 14
J gene: TRBJ2-7
D gene: NA
clone size: NA
V gene: TRBV28
CDR3 DNA: TGTGCCAGCAGCGGGACTCTTTCCTCCTACGAGCAGTACTTC
CDR3 protein: CASSGTLSSYEQYF

CDR3 length: 15
J gene: TRBJ2-1
D gene: NA
clone size: NA
V gene: TRBV6-4
CDR3 DNA: TGTGCCAGCAGTAGGAACGGGGGCTCCTACAATGAGCAGTTCTTC
CDR3 protein: CASSRNGGSYNEQFF

CDR3 length: 15
J gene: TRBJ2-5
D gene: TRBD1
clone size: NA
V gene: TRBV27
CDR3 DNA: TGTGCCAGCAGTAGGAGACGGACAGGGCAAGAGACCCAGTACTTC
CDR3 protein: CASSRRRTGQETQYF

CDR3 length: 14
J gene: TRBJ2-5
D gene: TRBD1
clone size: once
V gene: TRBV7-3
CDR3 DNA: TGTGCCAGCAGCCCACAGGGGTACCAAGAGACCCAGTACTTC
CDR3 protein: CASSPQGYQETQYF

CDR3 length: 14
J gene: TRBJ2-7
D gene: NA
clone size: NA
V gene: TRBV30
CDR3 DNA: TGTGCCTGGGAAATCGGCCGGCACTCCTACGAGCAGTACTTC
CDR3 protein: CAWEIGRHSYEQYF

CDR3 length: 12
J gene: TRBJ1-1
D gene: NA
clone size: NA
V gene: TRBV6-4
CDR3 DNA: TGTGCCTTAACGGAAGGCAACACTGAAGCTTTCTTT
CDR3 protein: CALTEGNTEAFF

CDR3 length: 16
J gene: TRBJ2-3
D gene: TRBD1
clone size: NA
V gene: TRBV5-1
CDR3 DNA: TGCGCCAGCAGCTCGACGGACAGGGCCGGACCAGATACGCAGTATTTT
CDR3 protein: CASSSTDRAGPDTQYF

CDR3 length: 18
J gene: TRBJ2-4
D gene: NA
clone size: NA
V gene: TRBV7-9
CDR3 DNA: TGTGCCAGCAGCTTTGGTGTCGGGCAGATTATAGCCAAAAACATTCAGTACTTC
CDR3 protein: CASSFGVGQIIAKNIQYF

CDR3 length: 15
J gene: TRBJ2-6
D gene: NA
clone size: NA
V gene: TRBV2
CDR3 DNA: TGTGCCAGCCTCCCTTGGGGGACTGGGGCCAACGTCCTGACTTTC
CDR3 protein: CASLPWGTGANVLTF

CDR3 length: 15
J gene: TRBJ2-7
D gene: TRBD1
clone size: NA
V gene: TRBV6-1
CDR3 DNA: TGTGCCAGCCAGGTCTGGGGACAGGCCATATACGAGCAGTACTTC
CDR3 protein: CASQVWGQAIYEQYF

CDR3 length: 13
J gene: TRBJ1-5
D gene: NA
clone size: NA
V gene: TRBV18
CDR3 DNA: TGTGCCAGCTCACCTACGGGAGGTCAGCCCCAGCATTTT
CDR3 protein: CASSPTGGQPQHF

CDR3 length: 13
J gene: TRBJ2-7
D gene: TRBD1
clone size: NA
V gene: TRBV6-1
CDR3 DNA: TGTGCCAGCAGTCAGACAGGGGACTACGAGCAGTACTTC
CDR3 protein: CASSQTGDYEQYF

CDR3 length: 15
J gene: TRBJ2-1
D gene: TRBD2
clone size: NA
V gene: TRBV5-6
CDR3 DNA: TGTGCCAGCAGCCTACCGGGACTAGCGGGAGGTGAGCAGTTCTTC
CDR3 protein: CASSLPGLAGGEQFF

CDR3 length: 16
J gene: TRBJ2-7
D gene: TRBD1
clone size: NA
V gene: TRBV6-6
CDR3 DNA: TGTGCCAGCAGTTACCCCCGGGAAGGGGGCCGGAACGAGCAGTACTTC
CDR3 protein: CASSYPREGGRNEQYF

CDR3 length: 14
J gene: TRBJ2-3
D gene: TRBD1
clone size: NA
V gene: TRBV10-3
CDR3 DNA: TGTGCCATCAGTGGACGACAGGGAAGCCATACGCAGTATTTT
CDR3 protein: CAISGRQGSHTQYF

CDR3 length: 14
J gene: TRBJ2-3
D gene: NA
clone size: NA
V gene: TRBV9
CDR3 DNA: TGTGCCAGCAGCGCCACATTCTACACAGATACGCAGTATTTT
CDR3 protein: CASSATFYTDTQYF

CDR3 length: 16
J gene: TRBJ2-5
D gene: TRBD1
clone size: NA
V gene: TRBV5-1
CDR3 DNA: TGCGCCAGCAGCTTGGGGACAGGGGCAAATCAAGAGACCCAGTACTTC
CDR3 protein: CASSLGTGANQETQYF

CDR3 length: 17
J gene: TRBJ2-3
D gene: NA
clone size: once
V gene: TRBV7-3
CDR3 DNA: TGTGCCAGCAGCTTTTGGCCCTCCCGGCCTCAAACAGATACGCAGTATTTT
CDR3 protein: CASSFWPSRPQTDTQYF

CDR3 length: 18
J gene: TRBJ2-1
D gene: TRBD2
clone size: NA
V gene: TRBV27
CDR3 DNA: TGTGCCAGCAGGCCCCTTGGAAGCGGGAGGGCCTCTTTGAATGAGCAGTTCTTC
CDR3 protein: CASRPLGSGRASLNEQFF

CDR3 length: 14
J gene: TRBJ2-1
D gene: TRBD2
clone size: NA
V gene: TRBV10-2
CDR3 DNA: TGCGCCAGCAGCCAACTAGCGGTTTACAATGAGCAGTTCTTC
CDR3 protein: CASSQLAVYNEQFF

CDR3 length: 15
J gene: TRBJ2-7
D gene: TRBD1
clone size: NA
V gene: TRBV19
CDR3 DNA: TGTGCCAGTAGTGCCCGGGACAGGGGATTGTACGAGCAGTACTTC
CDR3 protein: CASSARDRGLYEQYF

CDR3 length: 14
J gene: TRBJ1-4
D gene: NA
clone size: NA
V gene: TRBV18
CDR3 DNA: TGTGCCAGCTCACCCCCGTCACAGATTGAAAAACTGTTTTTT
CDR3 protein: CASSPPSQIEKLFF

CDR3 length: 15
J gene: TRBJ2-1
D gene: NA
clone size: NA
V gene: TRBV11-3
CDR3 DNA: TGTGCCAGCAGCTCCGCACTTGAGAACGAGGATGAGCAGTTCTTC
CDR3 protein: CASSSALENEDEQFF

CDR3 length: 12
J gene: TRBJ2-1
D gene: TRBD2
clone size: NA
V gene: TRBV14
CDR3 DNA: TGTGCCAGCAGCCCATCCGGGACTAGTCAGTTCTTC
CDR3 protein: CASSPSGTSQFF

CDR3 length: 16
J gene: TRBJ2-2
D gene: TRBD1
clone size: NA
V gene: TRBV10-3
CDR3 DNA: TGTGCCATCAGTGAGTCGACAGGGGCGAACACCGGGGAGCTGTTTTTT
CDR3 protein: CAISESTGANTGELFF